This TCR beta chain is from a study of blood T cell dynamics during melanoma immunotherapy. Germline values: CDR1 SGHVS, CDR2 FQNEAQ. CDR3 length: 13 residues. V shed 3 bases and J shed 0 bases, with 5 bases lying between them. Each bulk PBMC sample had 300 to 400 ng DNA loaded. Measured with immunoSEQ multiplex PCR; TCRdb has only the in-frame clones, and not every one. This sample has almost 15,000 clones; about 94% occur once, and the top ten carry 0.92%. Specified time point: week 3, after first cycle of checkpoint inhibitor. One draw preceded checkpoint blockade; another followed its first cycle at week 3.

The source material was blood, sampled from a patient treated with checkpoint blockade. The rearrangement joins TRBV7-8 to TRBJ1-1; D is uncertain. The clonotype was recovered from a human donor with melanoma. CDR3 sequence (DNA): TGTGCCAGCAGCTTGGACTTGAACACTGAAGCTTTCTTT. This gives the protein CASSLDLNTEAFF.